The 18 T cell receptor beta chains below all came from one sample that was sequenced in a study of CD8+ T cells in alopecia areata. Extraction of RNA preceded its reverse transcription into cDNA, which served as the sequencing template. Sequenced by immunoSEQ multiplex PCR; TCRdb stores in-frame clones only, minus some. The table lists some 120,000 clones, about 50% of them singletons. The sequencing input was NKG2D-low CD8+ T cells sorted from blood. The receptors come from a human donor with alopecia areata.

This rearrangement joins TRBV28 to TRBJ2-5; unclear D gene. The CDR3 is 11 amino acids. With 3 bases removed from V and 4 bases from J, the gap between germline ends came to 3 bases. CDR1 and CDR2 (germline): MDHEN, SYDVKM. Here the CDR3 DNA reads TGTGCCAGCAGTTTGACAGAGACCCAGTACTTC. Protein: CASSLTETQYF. The full variable domain, in which reference TRBV28 and TRBJ2-5 provide the parts outside the CDR3, is DVKVTQSSRYLVKRTGEKVFLECVQDMDHENMFWYRQDPGLGLRLIYFSYDVKMKEKGDIPEGYSVSREKKERFSLILESASTNQTSMYLCASSLTETQYFGPGTRLLVL.

This clone was seen only a few times. The chain combines TRBV9 with TRBJ2-7; D perhaps matches TRBD1 (5 bases). There are 14 residues in the CDR3. Trimming stripped 0 bases from V and 0 bases from J, with 7 bases between. Germline loops: CDR1 SGDLS, CDR2 YYNGEE. CDR3: CASSVAGASYEQYF. CDR3 coding DNA: TGTGCCAGCAGCGTAGCTGGGGCCTCCTACGAGCAGTACTTC.

This sequence joins TRBV27 and TRBJ2-5, with D uncertain. Trimming took off 10 bases at V and 7 bases at J, with 13 bases between the two ends. The CDR3 spans 11 residues. CDR1 is MNHEY, CDR2 SMNVEV, per germline (reference sequence). The CDR3 DNA reads as TGTGCCACCCTCGCGGTCGGGACCCAGTACTTC. As protein: CATLAVGTQYF.

V and J are TRBV6-1 and TRBJ2-1; D remains unclear. The CDR3 is 10 residues long. The germline V and J ends were trimmed by 0 bases and 16 bases, with 7 bases remaining between them. From germline, CDR1 is MNHNS and CDR2 SASEGT. The CDR3 DNA reads as TGTGCCAGCAGTGAAGCAGGGTCATTCTTC. Its translation is CASSEAGSFF.

This clone showed up just once. The chain carries TRBV4-1 and TRBJ2-7; possible D gene TRBD1, 5 bases. The CDR3 totals 15 residues. Per the germline V gene, CDR1 is MGHRA and CDR2 is YSYEKL. V lost 4 bases and J 2 bases, leaving 15 bases between the germline ends. Here the CDR3 reads CASSLLPDTTYEQYF. The CDR3 DNA sequence: TGCGCCAGCAGCCTCCTTCCGGACACAACCTACGAGCAGTACTTC.

The gene calls are TRBV27 and TRBJ1-1, with 7 bases that match TRBD1. The V gene's germline CDR1 is MNHEY and CDR2 SMNVEV (reference sequence). The length of the CDR3 is 14 residues. V lost 6 bases to trimming and J lost 10 bases; unmatched junction nucleotides: 14. The CDR3 spells CASRPTGEEMRAFF. In DNA, the CDR3 is TGTGCCAGCAGACCTACAGGGGAGGAGATGCGAGCTTTCTTT.

This chain connects TRBV2 to TRBJ2-3, with no clear D. The CDR3 is 18 amino acids. Germline V CDR1 and CDR2: SNHLY, FYNNEI. V lost 5 bases and J lost 6, with 27 bases in between. DNA of the CDR3: TGTGCCAGCAGTTTGTCGGTCGTCTCCCGAACTGTGGTCGATACGCAGTATTTT. Protein: CASSLSVVSRTVVDTQYF.

The chain carries TRBV6-5 and TRBJ2-6; the D is unclear. The CDR3 has 14 residues. Trimming pared 6 bases from V and 1 base from J, leaving 7 bases between. CDR1 and CDR2 from the germline V gene are MNHEY and SVGAGI. The CDR3 nucleotides are TGTGCCAGCAGCCCCCAATCTGGGGCCAACGTCCTGACTTTC. Amino acid sequence: CASSPQSGANVLTF.

This clone is a singleton in its sample. This sequence joins TRBV29-1 and TRBJ2-5; TRBD1 matches at 8 bases. There are 14 residues in the CDR3. Germline CDR1 reads SQVTM; CDR2 reads ANQGSEA. The V and J ends lost 0 bases and 5 bases, in that order; junction bases with no gene match: 5. DNA for the CDR3: TGCAGCGTTGAAGATCGCAGGGGGCGGGAGACCCAGTACTTC. Protein: CSVEDRRGRETQYF.

The chain links TRBV5-1 to TRBJ2-3, with TRBD1 as a possible D gene (6 bases). Deletions cut 8 bases from V and 5 bases from J, with 18 bases between. The germline V gene has CDR1 SGHRS and CDR2 YFSETQ. This CDR3 spans 14 amino acids. The CDR3 here is CASRDTEDLDTQYF. The CDR3 DNA reads as TGCGCCAGTCGGGACACCGAGGATTTAGATACGCAGTATTTT.

The genes are TRBV29-1 and TRBJ1-2; 7 bases match TRBD1. The germline CDR1 and CDR2 sequences are SQVTM and ANQGSEA. CDR3 length equals 14 residues. V lost 4 bases to trimming and J lost 3 bases; unmatched junction nucleotides: 8. The CDR3 loop is CSVAPPDRDYGYTF. The CDR3 DNA sequence: TGCAGCGTTGCCCCGCCTGACAGGGACTATGGCTACACCTTC.

This clone was seen a few times. This rearrangement joins TRBV9 to TRBJ1-1; a possible D gene is TRBD1 (5 bases). The CDR3 is 13 amino acids. Germline CDR1 and CDR2: SGDLS and YYNGEE. Trimming removed 3 bases at V and 7 bases at J, with 13 bases between. DNA of the CDR3: TGTGCCAGCAGCGCCCTCGGGGGGGATGAAGCTTTCTTT. It codes for CASSALGGDEAFF.

The V call is TRBV27, the J call TRBJ2-1, with D perhaps TRBD1 (6 bases). Trimming pared 4 bases from V and 4 bases from J, leaving 11 bases between. The CDR3 has 14 residues. The germline V gene encodes CDR1 MNHEY and CDR2 SMNVEV (reference sequence). CDR3 bases: TGTGCCAGCAGTTCCGGGACACCATACAATGAGCAGTTCTTC. Translating gives CASSSGTPYNEQFF.

This clone occurred a few times. The gene calls are TRBV29-1 and TRBJ2-1; TRBD2 aligns across 8 bases. Germline loops: CDR1 SQVTM, CDR2 ANQGSEA. The CDR3 has 13 residues. The CDR3 sequence is CAAGGSSYNEQFF. The CDR3 bases are TGCGCGGCGGGGGGCTCAAGCTACAATGAGCAGTTCTTC.

The chain uses TRBV11-2 and TRBJ2-1, with TRBD2 as a possible D gene (6 bases). The V end lost 7 bases, the J end lost 8 bases, and 18 bases lay between the germline ends. Looked up from germline, CDR1 is SGHAT and CDR2 is FQNNGV. The CDR3 runs 14 residues. CDR3 sequence: CASNRVGGGDEQFF. Here the CDR3 DNA reads TGTGCCAGCAACCGAGTCGGGGGAGGTGATGAGCAGTTCTTC.

The chain couples TRBV11-2 to TRBJ2-7; D is perhaps TRBD1 (5 bases). V dropped 0 bases and J dropped 5 bases, with 17 bases sitting between them. The CDR3 loop spans 16 amino acids. CDR1 is SGHAT, CDR2 FQNNGV, per germline. As DNA, the CDR3 is TGTGCCAGCAGCTTAGACTACGACCTAGGGGCCAACGAGCAGTACTTC. Translating it yields CASSLDYDLGANEQYF.

This clone was counted a few times. The V and J genes are TRBV7-3 and TRBJ1-1; D gene uncertain. Trimming cost V 0 bases and J 1 base, with 9 bases left between them. CDR1 is SGHTA, CDR2 FQGTGA, per germline. The CDR3 spans 15 residues. The CDR3 here is CASSLTPDSNTEAFF. CDR3 coding DNA: TGTGCCAGCAGCTTAACGCCAGACTCGAACACTGAAGCTTTCTTT.

In its sample, this clone was seen a few times. The V and J genes are TRBV29-1 and TRBJ2-7; TRBD2 is a possible D gene (6 bases). This CDR3 comprises 12 residues. V was clipped by 7 bases and J by 7 bases, with 17 bases between them. Germline CDR1 reads SQVTM; CDR2 reads ANQGSEA. The CDR3 DNA is TGCAGCGCCGGGGGTCTAGCTGGTGAGCAGTACTTC. Protein sequence: CSAGGLAGEQYF.